The source of this TCR beta chain is a study of cytomegalovirus exposure and HLA in healthy donors. Study results and limitations: Later analysis associated a missense DCLRE1C variant with TCR beta V- and J-gene trimming. Analysis performed later found more than 15,000 TCR beta sequences associated with HLA alleles at 0.05 false discovery rate. Immune exposure was documented only through CMV serostatus. It was confirmed in vitro that a few of the CMV-associated chains were specific for CMV antigens.

Note on this clone: Antigen: not known.

Primers for the PCR totalled 60 Vbeta and 13 Jbeta. Clones were sequenced by immunoSEQ multiplex PCR, and TCRdb holds only the in-frame ones, with some missing. The table lists 150,000 to 200,000 clones, 65% to 85% of them singletons. Material: PBMCs. The sequence was collected from a man between 18 and 29 years old in good health and CMV-seronegative.

CDR3 region: CASRISGRADYEQFF. CDR3 bases: TGTGCCAGCAGGATTAGCGGGAGGGCCGACTATGAGCAGTTCTTC. V usage is TRBV28 and J usage is TRBJ2-1; TRBD2 matches 11 bases. The germline CDR1 and CDR2 sequences are MDHEN and SYDVKM. With V trimmed by 6 bases and J by 8 bases, 9 bases remained unmatched. The CDR3 sequence is 15 residues long.